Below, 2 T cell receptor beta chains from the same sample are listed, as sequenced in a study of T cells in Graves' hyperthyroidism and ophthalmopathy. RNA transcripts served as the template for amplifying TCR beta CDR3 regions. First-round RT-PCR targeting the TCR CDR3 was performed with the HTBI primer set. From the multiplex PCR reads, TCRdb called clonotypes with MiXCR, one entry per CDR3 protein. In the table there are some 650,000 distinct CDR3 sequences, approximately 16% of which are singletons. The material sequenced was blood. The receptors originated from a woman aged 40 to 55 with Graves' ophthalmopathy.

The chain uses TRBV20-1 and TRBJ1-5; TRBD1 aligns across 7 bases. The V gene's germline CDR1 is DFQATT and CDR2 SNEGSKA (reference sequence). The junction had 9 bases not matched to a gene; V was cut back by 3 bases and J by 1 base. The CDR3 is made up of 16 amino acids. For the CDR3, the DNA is TGCAGTGCTAGGGCTCAGGGACAGCTAAGCAATCAGCCCCAGCATTTT. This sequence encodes CSARAQGQLSNQPQHF.

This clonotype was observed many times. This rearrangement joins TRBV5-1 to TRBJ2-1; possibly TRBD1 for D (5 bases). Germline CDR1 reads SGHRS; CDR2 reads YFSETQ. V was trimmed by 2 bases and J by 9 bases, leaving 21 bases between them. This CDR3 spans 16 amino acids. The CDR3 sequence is CASSFTGKSFFSEQFF. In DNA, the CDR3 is TGCGCCAGCAGCTTCACAGGAAAGTCCTTTTTCAGTGAGCAGTTCTTC.